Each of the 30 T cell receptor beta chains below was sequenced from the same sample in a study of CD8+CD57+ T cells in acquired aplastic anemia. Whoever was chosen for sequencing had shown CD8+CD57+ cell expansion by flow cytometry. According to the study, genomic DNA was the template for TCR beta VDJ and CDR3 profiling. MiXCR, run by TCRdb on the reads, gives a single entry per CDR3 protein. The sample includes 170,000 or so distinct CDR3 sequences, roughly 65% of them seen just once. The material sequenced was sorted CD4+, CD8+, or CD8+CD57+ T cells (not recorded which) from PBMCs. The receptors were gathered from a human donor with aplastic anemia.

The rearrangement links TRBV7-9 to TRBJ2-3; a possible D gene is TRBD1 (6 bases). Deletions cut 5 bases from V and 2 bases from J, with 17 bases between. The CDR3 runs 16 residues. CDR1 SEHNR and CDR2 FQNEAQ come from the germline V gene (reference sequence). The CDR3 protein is CASSPFLQGDTDTQYF. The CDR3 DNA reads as TGTGCCAGCAGCCCGTTCCTACAGGGAGACACAGATACGCAGTATTTT.

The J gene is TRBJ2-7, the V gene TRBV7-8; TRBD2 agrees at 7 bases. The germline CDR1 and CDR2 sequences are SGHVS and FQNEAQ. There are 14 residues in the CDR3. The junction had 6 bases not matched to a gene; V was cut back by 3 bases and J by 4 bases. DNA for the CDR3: TGTGCCAGCAGCTTGACGGGACTATTATACGAGCAGTACTTC. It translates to CASSLTGLLYEQYF.

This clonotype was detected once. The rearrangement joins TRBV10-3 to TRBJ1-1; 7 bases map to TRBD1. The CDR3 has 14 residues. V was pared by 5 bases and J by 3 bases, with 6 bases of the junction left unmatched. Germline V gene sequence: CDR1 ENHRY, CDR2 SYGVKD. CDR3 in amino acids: CAISKQGFDTEAFF. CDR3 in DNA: TGTGCCATCAGTAAACAGGGGTTCGACACTGAAGCTTTCTTT.

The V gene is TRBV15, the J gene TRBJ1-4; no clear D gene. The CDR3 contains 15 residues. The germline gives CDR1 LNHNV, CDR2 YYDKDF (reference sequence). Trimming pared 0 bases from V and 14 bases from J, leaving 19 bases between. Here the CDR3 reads CATSRDRGGERELFF. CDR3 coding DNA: TGTGCCACCAGCAGAGATCGGGGAGGCGAGAGAGAGCTGTTTTTT.

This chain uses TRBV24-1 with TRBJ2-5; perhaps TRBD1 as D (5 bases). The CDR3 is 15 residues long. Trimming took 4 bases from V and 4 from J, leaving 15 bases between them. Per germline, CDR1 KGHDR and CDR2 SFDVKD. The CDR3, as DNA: TGTGCCACCAGTGAAGCCGACAGTAGTCGAGAGACCCAGTACTTC. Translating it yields CATSEADSSRETQYF.

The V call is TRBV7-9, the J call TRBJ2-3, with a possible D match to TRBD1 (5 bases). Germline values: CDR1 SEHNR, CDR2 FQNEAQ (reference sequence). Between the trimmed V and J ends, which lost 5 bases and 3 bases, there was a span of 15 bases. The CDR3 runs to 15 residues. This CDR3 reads CASSVGRVGTDTQYF. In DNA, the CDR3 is TGTGCCAGCAGCGTGGGCAGGGTTGGGACAGATACGCAGTATTTT.

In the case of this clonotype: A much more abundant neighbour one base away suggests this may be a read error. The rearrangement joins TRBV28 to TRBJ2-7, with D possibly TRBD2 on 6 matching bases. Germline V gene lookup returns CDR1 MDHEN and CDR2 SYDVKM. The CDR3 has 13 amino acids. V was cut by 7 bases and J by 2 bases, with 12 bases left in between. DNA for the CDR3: TGTGCCAGCAATCGGGGGACCCCCTACGAGCAGTACTTC. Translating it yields CASNRGTPYEQYF.

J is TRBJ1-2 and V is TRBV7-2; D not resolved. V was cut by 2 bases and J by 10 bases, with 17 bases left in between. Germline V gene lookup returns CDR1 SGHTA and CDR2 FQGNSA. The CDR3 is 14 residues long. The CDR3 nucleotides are TGTGCCAGCAGCTTACCGAGGGATAGCCCGAACTACACCTTC. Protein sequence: CASSLPRDSPNYTF.

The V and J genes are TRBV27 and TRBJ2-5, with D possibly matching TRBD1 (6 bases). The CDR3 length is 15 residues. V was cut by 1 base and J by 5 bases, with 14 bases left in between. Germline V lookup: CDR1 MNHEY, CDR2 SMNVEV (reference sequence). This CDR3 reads CASSLFADSRETQYF. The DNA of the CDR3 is TGTGCCAGCAGTTTATTCGCGGACAGCCGGGAGACCCAGTACTTC.

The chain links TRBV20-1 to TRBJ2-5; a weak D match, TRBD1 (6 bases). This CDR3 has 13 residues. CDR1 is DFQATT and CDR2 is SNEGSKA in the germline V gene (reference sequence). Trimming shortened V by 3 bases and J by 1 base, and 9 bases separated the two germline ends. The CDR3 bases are TGCAGTGCTAGGGTAGGGGGCCAAGAGACCCAGTACTTC. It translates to CSARVGGQETQYF.

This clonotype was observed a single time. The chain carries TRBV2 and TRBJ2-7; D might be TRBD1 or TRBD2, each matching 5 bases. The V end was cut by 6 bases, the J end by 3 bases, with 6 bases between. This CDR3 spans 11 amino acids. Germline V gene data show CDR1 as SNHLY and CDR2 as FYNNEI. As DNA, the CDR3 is TGTGCCAGCAGGGGGGACTACGAGCAGTACTTC. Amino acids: CASRGDYEQYF.

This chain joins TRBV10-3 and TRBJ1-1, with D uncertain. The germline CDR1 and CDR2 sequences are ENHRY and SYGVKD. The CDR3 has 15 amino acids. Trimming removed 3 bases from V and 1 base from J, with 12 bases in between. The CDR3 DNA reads TGTGCCATCAGTGAAGGGTTCCTCGGGAACACTGAAGCTTTCTTT. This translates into CAISEGFLGNTEAFF.

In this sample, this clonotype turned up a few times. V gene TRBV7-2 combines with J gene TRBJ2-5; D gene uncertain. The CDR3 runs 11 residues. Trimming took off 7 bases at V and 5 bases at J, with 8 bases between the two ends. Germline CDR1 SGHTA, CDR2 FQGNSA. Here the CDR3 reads CASKSWETQYF. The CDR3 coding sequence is TGTGCCAGCAAGTCTTGGGAGACCCAGTACTTC.

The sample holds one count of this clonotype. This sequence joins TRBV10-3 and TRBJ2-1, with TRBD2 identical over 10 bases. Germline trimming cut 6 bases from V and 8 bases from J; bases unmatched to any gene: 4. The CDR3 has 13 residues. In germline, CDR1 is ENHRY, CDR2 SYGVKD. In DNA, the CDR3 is TGTGCCATCAGAGGACTAGCGGAGGATGAGCAGTTCTTC. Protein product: CAIRGLAEDEQFF.

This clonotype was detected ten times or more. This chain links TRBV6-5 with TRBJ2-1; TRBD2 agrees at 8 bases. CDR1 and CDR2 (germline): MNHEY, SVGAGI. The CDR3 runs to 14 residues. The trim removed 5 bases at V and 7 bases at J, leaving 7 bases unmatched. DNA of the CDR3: TGTGCCAGCAGTAACGGGGGGGCGGGGAATGAGCAGTTCTTC. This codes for CASSNGGAGNEQFF.

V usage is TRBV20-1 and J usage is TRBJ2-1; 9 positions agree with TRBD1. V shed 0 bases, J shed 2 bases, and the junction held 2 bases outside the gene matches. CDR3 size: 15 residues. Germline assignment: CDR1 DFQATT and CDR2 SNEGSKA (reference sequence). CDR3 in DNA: TGCAGTGCTAGAGATAGGGACAGGGCCTACAATGAGCAGTTCTTC. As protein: CSARDRDRAYNEQFF.

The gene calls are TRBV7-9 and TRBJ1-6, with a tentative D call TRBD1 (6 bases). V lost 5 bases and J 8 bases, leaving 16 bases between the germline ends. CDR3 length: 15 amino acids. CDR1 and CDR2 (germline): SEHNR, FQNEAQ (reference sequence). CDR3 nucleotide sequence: TGTGCCAGCAGCGGGGACGGGGGCTTCGATTCACCCCTCCACTTT. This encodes CASSGDGGFDSPLHF.

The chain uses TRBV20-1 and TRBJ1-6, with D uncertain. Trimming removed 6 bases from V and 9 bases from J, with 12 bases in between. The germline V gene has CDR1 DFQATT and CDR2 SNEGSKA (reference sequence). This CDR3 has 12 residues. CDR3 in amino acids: CSAGSSPSPLHF. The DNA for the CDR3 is TGCAGTGCCGGGAGTTCTCCTTCACCCCTCCACTTT.

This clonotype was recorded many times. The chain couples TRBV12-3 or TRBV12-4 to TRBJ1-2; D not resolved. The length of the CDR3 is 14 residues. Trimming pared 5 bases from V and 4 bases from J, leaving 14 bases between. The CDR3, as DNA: TGTGCCAGCAGTCCCGTAGGGCCCTCCTATGGCTACACCTTC. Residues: CASSPVGPSYGYTF.

CDR3 in DNA: TGCGCCAGCAGCTTCCAGGGCAGTAATGAAAAACTGTTTTTT. Translated, it gives CASSFQGSNEKLFF. J is TRBJ1-4 and V is TRBV5-1; tentative D call: TRBD1 (5 bases). The CDR3 has 14 amino acids. Germline V gives CDR1 SGHRS, CDR2 YFSETQ. Deletions cut 2 bases from V and 4 bases from J, with 9 bases between.

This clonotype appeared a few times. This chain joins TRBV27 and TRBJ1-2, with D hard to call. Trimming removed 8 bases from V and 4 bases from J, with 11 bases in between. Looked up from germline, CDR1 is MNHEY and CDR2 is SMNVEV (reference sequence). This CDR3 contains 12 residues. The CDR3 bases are TGTGCCAGCGGACCGGCAACCTATGGCTACACCTTC. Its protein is CASGPATYGYTF.

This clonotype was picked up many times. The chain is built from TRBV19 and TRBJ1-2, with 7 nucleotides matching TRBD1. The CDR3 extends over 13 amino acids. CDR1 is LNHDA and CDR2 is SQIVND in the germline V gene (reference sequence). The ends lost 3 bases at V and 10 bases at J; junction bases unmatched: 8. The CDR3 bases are TGTGCCAGTAGTATGACAGGGACCTCTGACTACACCTTC. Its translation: CASSMTGTSDYTF.

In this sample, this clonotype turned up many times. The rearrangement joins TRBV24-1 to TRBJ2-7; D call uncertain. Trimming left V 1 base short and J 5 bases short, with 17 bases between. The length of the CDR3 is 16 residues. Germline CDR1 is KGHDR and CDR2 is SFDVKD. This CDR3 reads CATSDLAWIGAHEQYF. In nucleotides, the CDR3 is TGTGCCACCAGTGATTTAGCATGGATAGGCGCCCACGAGCAGTACTTC.

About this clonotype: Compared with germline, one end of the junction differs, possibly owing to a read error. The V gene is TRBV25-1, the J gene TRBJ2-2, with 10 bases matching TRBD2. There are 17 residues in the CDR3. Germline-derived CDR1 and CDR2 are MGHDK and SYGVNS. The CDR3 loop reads CASGGAGGGRGTEELFF. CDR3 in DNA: TGTGCCAGCGGTGGAGCGGGGGGGGGCCGGGGCACCGAGGAGCTGTTTTTT.

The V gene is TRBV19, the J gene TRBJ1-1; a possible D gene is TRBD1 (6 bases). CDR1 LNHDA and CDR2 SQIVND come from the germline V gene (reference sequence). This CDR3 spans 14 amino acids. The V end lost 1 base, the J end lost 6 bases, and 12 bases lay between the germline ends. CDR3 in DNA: TGTGCCAGTAGTATAGGCGGGGGGCACGCTGAAGCTTTCTTT. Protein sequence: CASSIGGGHAEAFF. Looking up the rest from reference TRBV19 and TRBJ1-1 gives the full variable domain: DGGITQSPKYLFRKEGQNVTLSCEQNLNHDAMYWYRQDPGQGLRLIYYSQIVNDFQKGDIAEGYSVSREKKESFPLTVTSAQKNPTAFYLCASSIGGGHAEAFFGQGTRLTVV.

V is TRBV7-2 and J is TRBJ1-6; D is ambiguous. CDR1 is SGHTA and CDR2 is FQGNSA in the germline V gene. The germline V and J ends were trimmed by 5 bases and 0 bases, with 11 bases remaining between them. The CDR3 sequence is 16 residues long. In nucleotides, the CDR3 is TGTGCCAGCAGCGGGTCCTCCAGCTCCTATAATTCACCCCTCCACTTT. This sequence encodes CASSGSSSSYNSPLHF.

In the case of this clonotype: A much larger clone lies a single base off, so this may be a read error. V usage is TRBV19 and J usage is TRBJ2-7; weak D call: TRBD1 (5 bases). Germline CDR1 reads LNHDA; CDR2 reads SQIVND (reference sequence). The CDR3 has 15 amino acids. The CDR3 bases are TGTACCAGTAGTATAGTGGGGCATCACTCCTACGAGCAGTACTTC. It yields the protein CTSSIVGHHSYEQYF. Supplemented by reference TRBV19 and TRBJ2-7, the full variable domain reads DGGITQSPKYLFRKEGQNVTLSCEQNLNHDAMYWYRQDPGQGLRLIYYSQIVNDFQKGDIAEGYSVSREKKESFPLTVTSAQKNPTAFYLCTSSIVGHHSYEQYFGPGTRLTVT.

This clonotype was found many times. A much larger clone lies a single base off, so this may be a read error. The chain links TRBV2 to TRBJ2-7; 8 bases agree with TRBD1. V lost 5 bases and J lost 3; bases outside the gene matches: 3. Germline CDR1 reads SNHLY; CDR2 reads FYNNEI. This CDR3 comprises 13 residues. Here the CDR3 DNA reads TGTGCCAGCAGTTCCGGACAGGGCTACGAGCAGTACTTC. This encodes CASSSGQGYEQYF.

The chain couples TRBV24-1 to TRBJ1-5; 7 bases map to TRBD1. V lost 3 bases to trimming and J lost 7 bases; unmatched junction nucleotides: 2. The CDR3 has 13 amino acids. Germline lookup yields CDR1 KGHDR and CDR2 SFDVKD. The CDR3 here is CATSDRGPQPQHF. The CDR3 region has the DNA TGTGCCACCAGTGATAGGGGGCCGCAGCCCCAGCATTTT.

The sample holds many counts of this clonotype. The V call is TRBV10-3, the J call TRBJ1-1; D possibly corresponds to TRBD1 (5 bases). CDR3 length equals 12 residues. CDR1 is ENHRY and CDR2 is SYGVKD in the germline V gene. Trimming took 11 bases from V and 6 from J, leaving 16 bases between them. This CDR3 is CAVQERGAEAFF. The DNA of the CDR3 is TGTGCCGTCCAGGAAAGGGGTGCTGAAGCTTTCTTT.